The 32 T cell receptor beta chains below come from one sample, sequenced in a study of blood T cell repertoires in COVID-19. Some clones are missing from TCRdb's copy, which holds only in-frame ones; the method was immunoSEQ multiplex PCR. The sample has about 250,000 clones; about 79% are singletons. Sequencing was done on a sample of peripheral blood. These receptors came from an older man with acute or convalescent COVID-19.

V and J are TRBV6-1 and TRBJ1-5; D not resolved. From germline, CDR1 is MNHNS and CDR2 SASEGT. The CDR3 contains 13 residues. V lost 3 bases and J 6 bases, leaving 9 bases between the germline ends. The CDR3 DNA reads TGTGCCAGCAGTGAGGTAAGGAGTCAGCCCCAGCATTTT. Its translation is CASSEVRSQPQHF.

The genes are TRBV3-1 (or the pseudogene TRBV3-2) and TRBJ1-6; D may be TRBD1 (5 bases). This CDR3 has 19 residues. Germline V gene lookup returns CDR1 LGHDT and CDR2 YNNKEL (reference sequence). Trimming took off 1 base at V and 0 bases at J, with 16 bases between the two ends. The DNA of the CDR3 is TGTGCCAGCAGCCAAGGTCGGGTCCGGGGGAGCTCCTATAATTCACCCCTCCACTTT. Its protein is CASSQGRVRGSSYNSPLHF.

The CDR3 DNA reads TGTGCCAGCCAATTGACACTTGACAATTCACCCCTCCACTTT. Residues: CASQLTLDNSPLHF. The J gene is TRBJ1-6, the V gene TRBV18; D call uncertain. The CDR3 length is 14 residues. Trimming took off 8 bases at V and 7 bases at J, with 15 bases between the two ends. The germline gives CDR1 KGHSH, CDR2 LQKENI.

The V gene is TRBV27, the J gene TRBJ2-7; the match to TRBD1 covers 7 bases. V dropped 2 bases and J dropped 1; count of bases not matched to a gene: 5. Germline V gives CDR1 MNHEY, CDR2 SMNVEV (reference sequence). This CDR3 comprises 15 residues. The CDR3 protein is CASSLRRGPSYEQYF. Written as DNA, the CDR3 is TGTGCCAGCAGTTTACGTAGGGGGCCGTCCTACGAGCAGTACTTC.

On this clone: Other nucleotide sequences in the sample specify the same CDR3. This chain uses TRBV9 with TRBJ2-7; the D gene is possibly TRBD2 (5 bases). Trimming stripped 0 bases from V and 0 bases from J, with 10 bases between. CDR1 and CDR2 (germline): SGDLS, YYNGEE. The CDR3 is 15 amino acids. The CDR3 protein is CASSVGTGVSYEQYF. CDR3 DNA sequence: TGTGCCAGCAGCGTAGGGACTGGGGTCTCCTACGAGCAGTACTTC. Combining the CDR3 with reference TRBV9 and TRBJ2-7 gives the whole variable domain DSGVTQTPKHLITATGQRVTLRCSPRSGDLSVYWYQQSLDQGLQFLIQYYNGEERAKGNILERFSAQQFPDLHSELNLSSLELGDSALYFCASSVGTGVSYEQYFGPGTRLTVT.

This CDR3 reads CASSSEGSGELFF. CDR3 sequence (DNA): TGTGCCAGCAGCTCGGAGGGGTCCGGGGAGCTGTTTTTT. The chain combines TRBV7-9 with TRBJ2-2, with a possible D match to TRBD2 (6 bases). The V end was cut by 4 bases, the J end by 6 bases, with 9 bases between. The CDR3 totals 13 residues. CDR1 is SEHNR and CDR2 is FQNEAQ in the germline V gene (reference sequence).

The chain uses TRBV7-2 and TRBJ2-3, with D hard to call. The CDR3 has 16 residues. Germline V gene data show CDR1 as SGHTA and CDR2 as FQGNSA. V was clipped by 1 base and J by 1 base, with 12 bases between them. CDR3: CASSLGVLTRTDTQYF. For the CDR3, the DNA is TGTGCCAGCAGCTTAGGAGTTCTAACCCGCACAGATACGCAGTATTTT.

The chain links TRBV3-1 (or the pseudogene TRBV3-2) to TRBJ1-6; D is possibly TRBD1 (6 bases). CDR3 size: 14 residues. Between the trimmed V and J ends, which lost 5 bases and 11 bases, there was a span of 16 bases. Germline CDR1 reads LGHDT; CDR2 reads YNNKEL (reference sequence). In DNA, the CDR3 is TGTGCCAGCAGCTCGCACAGGGAAGGGGCACCCCTCCACTTT. This sequence encodes CASSSHREGAPLHF.

This clone has only one observation. The chain uses TRBV4-1 and TRBJ1-2; TRBD1 aligns across 9 bases. The CDR3 extends over 15 amino acids. Germline CDR1 is MGHRA and CDR2 is YSYEKL. After removal of 4 bases from V and 2 bases from J, the junction contained 5 bases not matched to a gene. In DNA form, the CDR3 reads TGCGCCAGCAGCCCACCGGGACAGGGAAACTATGGCTACACCTTC. Translating gives CASSPPGQGNYGYTF.

CDR3 protein: CASSGGQGYSYEQYF. The CDR3 region has the DNA TGTGCCAGTTCCGGAGGACAGGGTTATTCCTACGAGCAGTACTTC. V is TRBV6-5 and J is TRBJ2-7, with 8 bases identical to TRBD1. J was trimmed by 1 base and V by 9 bases; bases with no gene match: 11. This CDR3 contains 15 residues. Germline CDR1 reads MNHEY; CDR2 reads SVGAGI.

The J gene is TRBJ2-1, the V gene TRBV5-6; 9 nucleotides line up with TRBD2. V trimming: 5 bases; J trimming: 1 base; junction bases outside the gene matches: 7. There are 16 residues in the CDR3. Germline V lookup: CDR1 SGHDT, CDR2 YYEEEE. The CDR3 here is CASRRHSGSSYNEQFF. The CDR3 nucleotides are TGTGCCAGCAGGAGACATAGCGGGAGTTCCTACAATGAGCAGTTCTTC.

J is TRBJ1-1 and V is TRBV6-5, with D tentatively TRBD1 (5 bases). The CDR3 length is 13 residues. In germline, CDR1 is MNHEY, CDR2 SVGAGI. V was trimmed by 2 bases and J by 3 bases, leaving 7 bases between them. The CDR3 region is CASSYGGYTEAFF. CDR3 nucleotides: TGTGCCAGCAGTTACGGGGGGTACACTGAAGCTTTCTTT.

The chain joins TRBV24-1 to TRBJ2-2; D perhaps matches TRBD2 (5 bases). CDR3 length: 14 residues. Germline CDR1 reads KGHDR; CDR2 reads SFDVKD. V was pared by 8 bases and J by 2 bases, with 11 bases between. The CDR3 DNA follows: TGTGCCACCATGAAGGGAGTAAACACCGGGGAGCTGTTTTTT. It is translated as CATMKGVNTGELFF.

V is TRBV6-5 and J is TRBJ2-7, with D unclear. Trimming took 2 bases from V and 1 from J, leaving 6 bases between them. The CDR3 runs 13 residues. Germline CDR1 and CDR2: MNHEY and SVGAGI. CDR3 DNA sequence: TGTGCCAGCAGTTACAGTCGGTCCTACGAGCAGTACTTC. Translated: CASSYSRSYEQYF.

The chain combines TRBV7-9 with TRBJ1-4; no definite D call. Trimming shortened V by 5 bases and J by 6 bases, and 16 bases separated the two germline ends. Germline loops: CDR1 SEHNR, CDR2 FQNEAQ (reference sequence). The CDR3 extends over 15 amino acids. Here the CDR3 DNA reads TGTGCCAGCAGCCCGAACACGGGAAATCATGAAAAACTGTTTTTT. This translates into CASSPNTGNHEKLFF. The variable domain in full, with the rest retrieved from reference TRBV7-9 and TRBJ1-4, is DTGVSQNPRHKITKRGQNVTFRCDPISEHNRLYWYRQTLGQGPEFLTYFQNEAQLEKSRLLSDRFSAERPKGSFSTLEIQRTEQGDSAMYLCASSPNTGNHEKLFFGSGTQLSVL.

The chain couples TRBV28 to TRBJ1-5; TRBD1 is a possible D gene (5 bases). The V gene's germline CDR1 is MDHEN and CDR2 SYDVKM. Trimming shortened V by 8 bases and J by 7 bases, and 21 bases separated the two germline ends. This CDR3 comprises 15 residues. The CDR3 loop reads CASARGGAALQPQHF. In DNA form, the CDR3 reads TGTGCCAGCGCCCGAGGAGGGGCCGCTTTGCAGCCCCAGCATTTT.

The J gene is TRBJ2-2, the V gene TRBV3-1 (or the pseudogene TRBV3-2), with 11 bases fitting TRBD1. Germline V gene data show CDR1 as LGHDT and CDR2 as YNNKEL (reference sequence). Trimming removed 6 bases from V and 5 bases from J; junction bases left unmatched: 5. This CDR3 is 15 amino acids long. The DNA of the CDR3 is TGTGCCAGCAGTCGGGACAGGGGGGTAACCGGGGAGCTGTTTTTT. It specifies CASSRDRGVTGELFF.

The rearrangement uses TRBV3-1 (or the pseudogene TRBV3-2) and TRBJ1-3; 8 nucleotides agree with TRBD1. The CDR3 is 16 amino acids. The germline CDR1 and CDR2 sequences are LGHDT and YNNKEL (reference sequence). Trimming took 0 bases from V and 4 from J; bases not matched to a gene: 5. The CDR3, as DNA: TGTGCCAGCAGCCAAGAGGGACAGGTGTTGGGAAACACCATATATTTT. Translated, it gives CASSQEGQVLGNTIYF.

The V and J genes are TRBV7-9 and TRBJ2-7; D uncertain. Germline V gene data show CDR1 as SEHNR and CDR2 as FQNEAQ (reference sequence). The CDR3 has 12 residues. Trimming removed 4 bases at V and 1 base at J, with 5 bases between. CDR3 loop: CASSSVSYEQYF. Here the CDR3 DNA reads TGTGCCAGCAGCTCAGTATCCTACGAGCAGTACTTC.

This chain connects TRBV4-1 to TRBJ1-1; the match to TRBD1 covers 7 bases. CDR3 length: 16 amino acids. V lost 2 bases to trimming and J lost 1 base; unmatched junction nucleotides: 7. Germline-derived CDR1 and CDR2 are MGHRA and YSYEKL. DNA of the CDR3: TGCGCCAGCAGCCAACCGGGACAGCGATCGAACACTGAAGCTTTCTTT. Protein sequence: CASSQPGQRSNTEAFF.

The rearrangement uses TRBV6-5 and TRBJ1-1; D might be TRBD1 (6 bases). The length of the CDR3 is 15 residues. CDR1 and CDR2 from the germline V gene are MNHEY and SVGAGI. Between the trimmed V and J ends, which lost 4 bases and 0 bases, there was a span of 12 bases. CDR3 residues: CASSSGQWMNTEAFF. CDR3 DNA sequence: TGTGCCAGCAGTTCCGGACAGTGGATGAACACTGAAGCTTTCTTT.

V gene TRBV7-7 combines with J gene TRBJ2-2; D is unclear. Germline V gives CDR1 SSHAT, CDR2 FNYEAQ (reference sequence). Trimming removed 5 bases from V and 0 bases from J, with 16 bases in between. The CDR3 has 17 amino acids. The CDR3 is CASSPTPWAANTGELFF. The CDR3, as DNA: TGTGCCAGCAGCCCTACCCCGTGGGCCGCGAACACCGGGGAGCTGTTTTTT.

The rearrangement links TRBV5-1 to TRBJ2-7; TRBD2 agrees at 14 bases. In germline, CDR1 is SGHRS, CDR2 YFSETQ. The V segment lost 1 base and the J segment 7 bases; nucleotides outside the gene matches: 10. CDR3 size: 17 residues. The CDR3 bases are TGCGCCAGCAGCTTGACCCCGGGACTAGCGGGAGAGGGTGAGCAGTACTTC. Translated: CASSLTPGLAGEGEQYF.

This clone was detected only once. The chain recombines TRBV28 with TRBJ1-2; maybe TRBD1 (6 bases). CDR3 length equals 17 residues. V shed 1 base and J shed 1 base, with 16 bases lying between them. Per the germline V gene, CDR1 is MDHEN and CDR2 is SYDVKM. CDR3 region: CASSLFRLRDNNYGYTF. CDR3 nucleotide sequence: TGTGCCAGCAGTTTATTTAGGCTGAGGGACAATAACTATGGCTACACCTTC.

This CDR3 reads CASSHNTGSYGYTF. As DNA, the CDR3 is TGCGCCAGCAGCCACAACACAGGTAGCTATGGCTACACCTTC. This chain links TRBV5-1 with TRBJ1-2, with D tentatively TRBD1 (5 bases). There are 14 residues in the CDR3. CDR1 and CDR2 (germline): SGHRS, YFSETQ. The ends were cut back, 4 bases at V and 4 bases at J, with 14 bases in the middle.

The chain couples TRBV10-3 to TRBJ1-3, with 7 bases that match TRBD1. V was pared by 6 bases and J by 4 bases, with 18 bases of the junction left unmatched. The CDR3 is 18 amino acids. The germline V gene encodes CDR1 ENHRY and CDR2 SYGVKD. The CDR3 nucleotides are TGTGCCATCAGAGAGGGGGCTCTTGGGATCGTTACGGGAAACACCATATATTTT. Its protein is CAIREGALGIVTGNTIYF.

Remarks on this clone: The sample holds other DNA sequences that translate to the same CDR3. The chain has TRBV9 and TRBJ1-2, with 10 bases lining up with TRBD1. After removal of 4 bases from V and 4 bases from J, the junction contained 1 base not matched to a gene. The CDR3 has 13 residues. The germline CDR1 and CDR2 sequences are SGDLS and YYNGEE. CDR3 nucleotide sequence: TGTGCCAGCAGCCGGGACAGGGGCTATGGCTACACCTTC. Amino acid sequence: CASSRDRGYGYTF.

This chain links TRBV6-5 with TRBJ2-1; TRBD2 matches 10 bases. The CDR3 is made up of 16 amino acids. The germline CDR1 and CDR2 sequences are MNHEY and SVGAGI. Trimming cost V 2 bases and J 10 bases; bases outside gene matches: 11. The CDR3 sequence is CASSYGAAGGPREQFF. In nucleotides, the CDR3 is TGTGCCAGCAGTTACGGAGCAGCGGGGGGGCCTCGGGAGCAGTTCTTC.

This clone has only a few counts. V is TRBV4-2 and J is TRBJ1-4, with D perhaps matching TRBD1 (6 bases). Germline V gives CDR1 LGHNA, CDR2 YNFKEQ. V dropped 0 bases and J dropped 7 bases, with 18 bases sitting between them. This CDR3 is built from 17 residues. CDR3 protein: CASSQEVAEQGSEKLFF. The CDR3 bases are TGTGCCAGCAGCCAAGAAGTGGCGGAACAGGGTAGTGAAAAACTGTTTTTT.

This clone has more than one count but fewer than ten. The chain links TRBV19 to TRBJ1-1; 8 bases are shared with TRBD1. Germline V lookup: CDR1 LNHDA, CDR2 SQIVND (reference sequence). The CDR3 covers 15 residues. V was clipped by 5 bases and J by 2 bases; unmatched bases: 7. Written as DNA, the CDR3 is TGTGCCAGTAGTCTCGGACAGGGCCTAAACACTGAAGCTTTCTTT. Translating it yields CASSLGQGLNTEAFF.

The V gene is TRBV12-5, the J gene TRBJ1-2, with 7 bases identical to TRBD1. CDR1 LGHNT and CDR2 FRNRAP come from the germline V gene. The CDR3 totals 24 residues. Losses at the gene ends were 2 bases for V and 4 bases for J; bases not matched to a gene: 34. This CDR3 reads CASGLISPLPPPPGQTLDGYGYTF. Here the CDR3 DNA reads TGTGCTAGTGGTTTGATCTCCCCCCTCCCCCCCCCACCGGGACAGACCTTAGACGGCTATGGCTACACCTTC. The full variable domain, completed using reference TRBV12-5 and TRBJ1-2, is DARVTQTPRHKVTEMGQEVTMRCQPILGHNTVFWYRQTMMQGLELLAYFRNRAPLDDSGMPKDRFSAEMPDATLATLKIQPSEPRDSAVYFCASGLISPLPPPPGQTLDGYGYTFGSGTRLTVV.

The chain uses TRBV13 and TRBJ1-3; tentative D call: TRBD1 (5 bases). The V gene's germline CDR1 is PRHDT and CDR2 FYEKMQ (reference sequence). The CDR3 extends over 15 amino acids. Trimming pared 5 bases from V and 3 bases from J, leaving 14 bases between. The CDR3 region has the DNA TGTGCCAGCAGCCCCCTCGGAGGGGTTGGAAACACCATATATTTT. This sequence encodes CASSPLGGVGNTIYF.